The clone carrying this T cell receptor (beta chain) was recorded at least ten times. This specimen belongs to a study of tumor-infiltrating lymphocytes in primary liver carcinoma. Trimming at V came to 7 bases and at J to 5 bases, leaving 7 bases not matched to a gene. This CDR3 is built from 13 residues. Germline CDR1 reads SGHNT; CDR2 reads YYREEE (reference sequence). Between about 18 and 33 mg of unsorted bulk tissue served as the source from which RNA and DNA were co-extracted. Priming with a constant-region primer yielded TCR beta cDNA from 450 to 550 ng total RNA. ARM-PCR was slightly modified, and three nested multiplex PCR rounds with it gave rise to the TCR beta libraries. Both of the initial two PCR rounds ran for about 9 cycles and employed TRBV1-TRBV30 forward primers alongside a C-beta reverse primer. One entry per CDR3 protein, called by TCRdb with MiXCR from the multiplex PCR reads. The data show 25,000 to 35,000 distinct CDR3 sequences, with about 79% seen just once and roughly a third held by the top ten.

This receptor was obtained from a man aged 40-49 years with primary liver carcinoma and hepatitis B virus infection. Sequenced: liver tumor tissue from sampling region 5. Subset here: tumor region T5, tumor centre. V and J are TRBV5-4 and TRBJ2-7; 9 bases match TRBD1. DNA for the CDR3: TGTGCCAGCGGCGGACAGGGGAGCGACGAGCAGTACTTC. Protein product: CASGGQGSDEQYF.